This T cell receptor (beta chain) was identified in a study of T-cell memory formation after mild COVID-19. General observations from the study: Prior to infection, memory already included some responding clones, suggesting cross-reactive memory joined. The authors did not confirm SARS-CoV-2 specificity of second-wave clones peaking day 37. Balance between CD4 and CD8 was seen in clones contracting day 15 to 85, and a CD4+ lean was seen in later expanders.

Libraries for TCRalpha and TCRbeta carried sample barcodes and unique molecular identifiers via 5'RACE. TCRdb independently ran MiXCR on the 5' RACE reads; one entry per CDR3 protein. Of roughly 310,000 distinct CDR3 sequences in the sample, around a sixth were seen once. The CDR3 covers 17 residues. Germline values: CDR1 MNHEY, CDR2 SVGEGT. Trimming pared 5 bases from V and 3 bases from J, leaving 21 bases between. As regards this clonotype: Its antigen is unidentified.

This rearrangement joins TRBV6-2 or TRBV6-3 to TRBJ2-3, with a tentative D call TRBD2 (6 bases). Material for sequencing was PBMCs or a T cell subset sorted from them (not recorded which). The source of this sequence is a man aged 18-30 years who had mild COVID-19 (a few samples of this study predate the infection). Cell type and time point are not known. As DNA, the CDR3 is TGTGCCAGCAGTCCCCCTCTGGGGACCGGGGGTACAGATACGCAGTATTTT. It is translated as CASSPPLGTGGTDTQYF.